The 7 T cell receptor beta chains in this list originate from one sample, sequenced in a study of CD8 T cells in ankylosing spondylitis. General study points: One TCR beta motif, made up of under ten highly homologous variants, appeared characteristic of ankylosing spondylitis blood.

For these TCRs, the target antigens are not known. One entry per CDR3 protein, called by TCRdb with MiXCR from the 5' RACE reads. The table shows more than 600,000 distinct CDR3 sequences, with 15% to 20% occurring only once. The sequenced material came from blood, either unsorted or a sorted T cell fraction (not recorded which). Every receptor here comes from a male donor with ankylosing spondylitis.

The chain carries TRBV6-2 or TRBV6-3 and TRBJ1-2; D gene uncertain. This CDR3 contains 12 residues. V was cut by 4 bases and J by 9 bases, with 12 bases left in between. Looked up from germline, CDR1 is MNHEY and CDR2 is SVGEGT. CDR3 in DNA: TGTGCCAGCAGTTCGAACCCAAGGAGCTACACCTTC. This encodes CASSSNPRSYTF.

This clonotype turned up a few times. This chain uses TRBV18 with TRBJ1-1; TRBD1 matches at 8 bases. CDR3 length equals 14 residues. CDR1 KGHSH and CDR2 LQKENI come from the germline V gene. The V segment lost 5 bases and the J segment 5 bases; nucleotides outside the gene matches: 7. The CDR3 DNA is TGTGCCAGCTCATCTAGACAGGGGTGGACTGAAGCTTTCTTT. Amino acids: CASSSRQGWTEAFF.

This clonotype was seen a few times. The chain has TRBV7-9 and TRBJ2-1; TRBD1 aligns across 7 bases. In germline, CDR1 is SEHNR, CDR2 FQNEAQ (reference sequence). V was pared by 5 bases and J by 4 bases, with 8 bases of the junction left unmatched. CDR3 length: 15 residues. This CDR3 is CASSTRDSNYNEQFF. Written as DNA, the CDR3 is TGTGCCAGCAGCACTCGGGACAGCAATTACAATGAGCAGTTCTTC.

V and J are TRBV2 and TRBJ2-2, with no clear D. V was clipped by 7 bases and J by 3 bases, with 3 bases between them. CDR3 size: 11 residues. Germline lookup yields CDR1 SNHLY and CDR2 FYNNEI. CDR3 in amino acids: CASKYTGELFF. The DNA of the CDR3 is TGTGCCAGCAAGTACACCGGGGAGCTGTTTTTT.

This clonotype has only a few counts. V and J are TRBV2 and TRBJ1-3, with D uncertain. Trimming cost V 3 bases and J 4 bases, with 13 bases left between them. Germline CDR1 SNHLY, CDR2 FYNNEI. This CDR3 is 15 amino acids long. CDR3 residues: CASSELAVVGNTIYF. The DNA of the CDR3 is TGTGCCAGCAGTGAGTTGGCAGTAGTAGGAAACACCATATATTTT.

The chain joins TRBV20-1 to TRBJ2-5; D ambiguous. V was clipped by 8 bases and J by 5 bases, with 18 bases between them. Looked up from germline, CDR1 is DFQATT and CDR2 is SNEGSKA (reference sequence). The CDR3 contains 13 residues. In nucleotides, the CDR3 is TGCAGTCCCGGGCGTCAGAGGAAGGAGACCCAGTACTTC. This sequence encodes CSPGRQRKETQYF.

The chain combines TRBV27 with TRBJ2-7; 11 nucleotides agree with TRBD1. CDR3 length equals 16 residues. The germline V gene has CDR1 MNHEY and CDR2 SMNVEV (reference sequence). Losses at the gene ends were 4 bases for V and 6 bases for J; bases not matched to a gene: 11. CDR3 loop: CASSSRTGGVGAEQYF. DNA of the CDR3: TGTGCCAGCAGTTCCCGGACAGGGGGCGTTGGGGCCGAGCAGTACTTC.